Below are 26 T cell receptor beta chains sequenced from a single sample in a study of Ad26.COV2.S vaccination and SARS-CoV-2 variants. Here immunoSEQ multiplex PCR was the method, and the copy in TCRdb shows in-frame clones only, minus some. The sample lists fewer than 55,000 clones, approximately 80% occurring once. Sequenced material: peripheral blood, taken after recovery from COVID-19. The source is a human donor who had recovered from COVID-19.

The rearrangement joins TRBV10-3 to TRBJ2-5; the match to TRBD2 covers 10 bases. CDR3 size: 16 residues. J was trimmed by 4 bases and V by 5 bases; bases with no gene match: 10. Germline V CDR1 and CDR2: ENHRY, SYGVKD. For the CDR3, the DNA is TGTGCCATCAGTCCCCTTCGAGCGGGGGGGCGAGAGACCCAGTACTTC. Its translation is CAISPLRAGGRETQYF.

V and J are TRBV12-5 and TRBJ1-2; the match to TRBD1 covers 8 bases. CDR3 length: 15 residues. V trimming: 5 bases; J trimming: 3 bases; junction bases outside the gene matches: 8. Looked up from germline, CDR1 is LGHNT and CDR2 is FRNRAP. The CDR3 region is CASGIQTGEHYGYTF. The DNA of the CDR3 is TGTGCTAGTGGTATACAGACAGGGGAGCACTATGGCTACACCTTC. The whole variable domain, remainder taken from reference TRBV12-5 and TRBJ1-2, is DARVTQTPRHKVTEMGQEVTMRCQPILGHNTVFWYRQTMMQGLELLAYFRNRAPLDDSGMPKDRFSAEMPDATLATLKIQPSEPRDSAVYFCASGIQTGEHYGYTFGSGTRLTVV.

This chain connects TRBV7-9 to TRBJ2-3, with TRBD2 matching 9 bases. This CDR3 spans 14 amino acids. J gave up 3 bases and V 3 bases, and 1 base lay outside the gene matches. CDR1 is SEHNR and CDR2 is FQNEAQ in the germline V gene (reference sequence). The CDR3 reads CASSFSGGTDTQYF. CDR3 sequence (DNA): TGTGCCAGCAGCTTTAGCGGGGGAACAGATACGCAGTATTTT. Combining the CDR3 with reference TRBV7-9 and TRBJ2-3 gives the whole variable domain DTGVSQNPRHKITKRGQNVTFRCDPISEHNRLYWYRQTLGQGPEFLTYFQNEAQLEKSRLLSDRFSAERPKGSFSTLEIQRTEQGDSAMYLCASSFSGGTDTQYFGPGTRLTVL.

This sequence joins TRBV24-1 and TRBJ2-1; the match to TRBD1 covers 9 bases. Germline lookup yields CDR1 KGHDR and CDR2 SFDVKD. With V trimmed by 7 bases and J by 6 bases, 6 bases remained unmatched. The CDR3 loop spans 14 amino acids. The CDR3: CATRGTGTGNEQFF. The DNA for the CDR3 is TGTGCCACCAGAGGGACAGGGACGGGCAATGAGCAGTTCTTC.

The count of this clone is one. V gene TRBV18 combines with J gene TRBJ2-1, with TRBD2 matching over 7 bases. Losses at the gene ends were 2 bases for V and 5 bases for J; bases not matched to a gene: 9. The CDR3 spans 16 residues. Germline V lookup: CDR1 KGHSH, CDR2 LQKENI. CDR3 coding DNA: TGTGCCAGCTCACCAAGGGCGGCGGGGGACCACAATGAGCAGTTCTTC. Translation: CASSPRAAGDHNEQFF.

The chain links TRBV7-2 to TRBJ2-5, with a weak D call TRBD2 (7 bases). Trimming removed 5 bases from V and 7 bases from J, with 23 bases in between. The CDR3 is 16 residues long. The germline V gene encodes CDR1 SGHTA and CDR2 FQGNSA. The chain's CDR3 is CASSALTGVGRGTQYF. CDR3 nucleotide sequence: TGTGCCAGCAGCGCCCTGACAGGAGTGGGGAGGGGGACCCAGTACTTC.

This sequence joins TRBV19 and TRBJ1-2; possibly TRBD1 for D (6 bases). The CDR3 spans 13 residues. CDR1 and CDR2 from the germline V gene are LNHDA and SQIVND (reference sequence). Trimming stripped 5 bases from V and 8 bases from J, with 15 bases between. The CDR3 bases are TGTGCCAGTAGTCCACAGGGAAGTTCGGGCTACACCTTC. Protein sequence: CASSPQGSSGYTF.

The chain couples TRBV5-1 to TRBJ2-7; TRBD1 aligns across 8 bases. V lost 0 bases to trimming and J lost 3 bases; unmatched junction nucleotides: 8. Per germline, CDR1 SGHRS and CDR2 YFSETQ. The CDR3 runs to 16 residues. CDR3 bases: TGCGCCAGCAGCTTGGCCGCAGGGGGCGAGCTCTACGAGCAGTACGTC. This gives the protein CASSLAAGGELYEQYV.

This rearrangement joins TRBV7-9 to TRBJ2-2, with D perhaps assigned TRBD1 or TRBD2 (6 bases each). The V end was cut by 7 bases, the J end by 3 bases, with 18 bases between. This CDR3 contains 16 residues. Germline V gene lookup returns CDR1 SEHNR and CDR2 FQNEAQ (reference sequence). CDR3 loop: CASTRSGGPDTGELFF. The CDR3 DNA sequence: TGTGCCAGCACCCGTTCTGGGGGGCCGGACACCGGGGAGCTGTTTTTT.

The gene calls are TRBV5-1 and TRBJ2-7; unclear D gene. Germline CDR1 SGHRS, CDR2 YFSETQ. The CDR3 is 15 amino acids. V gave up 0 bases and J gave up 0 bases, with 10 bases separating them. The chain's CDR3 is CASSLAGVNSYEQYF. CDR3 DNA: TGCGCCAGCAGCTTGGCGGGTGTCAACTCCTACGAGCAGTACTTC.

This CDR3 reads CASSLEGFTEAFF. In DNA form, the CDR3 reads TGTGCCAGCAGCTTGGAGGGGTTTACTGAAGCTTTCTTT. This chain connects TRBV5-4 to TRBJ1-1; TRBD1 might be the D (5 bases). The CDR3 has 13 amino acids. Trimming cost V 0 bases and J 5 bases, with 8 bases left between them. Germline V gene lookup returns CDR1 SGHNT and CDR2 YYREEE (reference sequence).

The chain uses TRBV6-2 or TRBV6-3 and TRBJ1-2; 10 nucleotides match TRBD1. The CDR3 is 15 residues long. V dropped 6 bases and J dropped 3; count of bases not matched to a gene: 7. CDR1 MNHEY and CDR2 SVGEGT come from the germline V gene. CDR3 in amino acids: CASRPGTGAYYGYTF. The CDR3 DNA is TGTGCCAGCAGACCTGGGACAGGGGCTTACTATGGCTACACCTTC.

This clone came up a few times. The chain combines TRBV11-2 with TRBJ2-7; D call uncertain. This CDR3 is built from 13 residues. Per the germline V gene, CDR1 is SGHAT and CDR2 is FQNNGV. With 5 bases removed from V and 2 bases from J, the gap between germline ends came to 10 bases. The CDR3 is CASSLTRTYEQYF. DNA of the CDR3: TGTGCCAGCAGCCTTACAAGGACCTACGAGCAGTACTTC.

V is TRBV2 and J is TRBJ2-7; D possibly corresponds to TRBD1 (5 bases). The CDR3 totals 14 residues. Trimming removed 4 bases from V and 3 bases from J, with 13 bases in between. Germline assignment: CDR1 SNHLY and CDR2 FYNNEI. This CDR3 reads CASSGQTPSYEQYV. The DNA for the CDR3 is TGTGCCAGCAGTGGACAGACTCCGAGCTACGAGCAGTACGTC.

This chain links TRBV24-1 with TRBJ1-1; the D is unclear. Trimming stripped 5 bases from V and 10 bases from J, with 10 bases between. The CDR3 is 11 amino acids. CDR1 and CDR2 (germline): KGHDR, SFDVKD. The chain's CDR3 is CATSVSRPAFF. The CDR3 DNA sequence: TGTGCCACCAGTGTGTCCCGACCAGCTTTCTTT.

CDR3 nucleotides: TGTGCCAGCAGCCAAGGAAATAGTGAAACTAACGAGCAGTACTTC. Protein sequence: CASSQGNSETNEQYF. The gene calls are TRBV3-1 (or the pseudogene TRBV3-2) and TRBJ2-7; unclear D gene. The V gene lost 1 base and the J gene lost 5 bases, with 15 bases spanning the gap. Germline V gene data show CDR1 as LGHDT and CDR2 as YNNKEL (reference sequence). The length of the CDR3 is 15 residues.

This clone was observed a handful of times. The rearrangement links TRBV5-6 to TRBJ2-1; D possibly corresponds to TRBD2 (5 bases). The ends were cut back, 5 bases at V and 10 bases at J, with 10 bases in the middle. The CDR3 is made up of 11 amino acids. CDR1 is SGHDT, CDR2 YYEEEE, per germline. Written as DNA, the CDR3 is TGTGCCAGCAGGGGAGAACGGGAGCAGTTCTTC. Protein product: CASRGEREQFF.

V gene TRBV11-2 combines with J gene TRBJ2-7; the D is unclear. The CDR3 runs 12 residues. Trimming took 5 bases from V and 3 from J, leaving 8 bases between them. CDR1 is SGHAT, CDR2 FQNNGV, per germline. The DNA for the CDR3 is TGTGCCAGCAGCGTAGGCCTCTACGAGCAGTACTTC. Protein sequence: CASSVGLYEQYF.

The chain combines TRBV30 with TRBJ2-3; 8 bases are shared with TRBD2. Germline V lookup: CDR1 GTSNPN, CDR2 SVGIG (reference sequence). This CDR3 region has 13 residues. Unmatched junction bases numbered 4, after V lost 2 bases and J lost 6 bases. This CDR3 is CAWSRAGGDTQYF. CDR3 DNA sequence: TGTGCCTGGAGTAGGGCGGGAGGCGATACGCAGTATTTT. Looking up the rest from reference TRBV30 and TRBJ2-3 gives the full variable domain: SQTIHQWPATLVQPVGSPLSLECTVEGTSNPNLYWYRQAAGRGLQLLFYSVGIGQISSEVPQNLSASRPQDRQFILSSKKLLLSDSGFYLCAWSRAGGDTQYFGPGTRLTVL.

The CDR3: CASSEPGRLTEAFF. CDR3 sequence (DNA): TGTGCCAGTAGTGAGCCAGGGCGACTTACTGAAGCTTTCTTT. The V call is TRBV19, the J call TRBJ1-1; a weak D match, TRBD1 (5 bases). Germline lookup yields CDR1 LNHDA and CDR2 SQIVND (reference sequence). CDR3 length: 14 residues. V lost 5 bases to trimming and J lost 5 bases, with 15 bases between them.

The chain recombines TRBV6-1 with TRBJ1-2; tentative D call: TRBD1 (5 bases). The CDR3 is 13 amino acids. Looked up from germline, CDR1 is MNHNS and CDR2 is SASEGT. V shed 2 bases and J shed 8 bases, with 12 bases lying between them. The DNA for the CDR3 is TGTGCCAGCAGTGAATCGGGCAGGGCCGGCTACACCTTC. It encodes CASSESGRAGYTF.

The chain is built from TRBV5-1 and TRBJ2-3; D ambiguous. Germline V gene lookup returns CDR1 SGHRS and CDR2 YFSETQ. V gave up 2 bases and J gave up 0 bases, with 7 bases separating them. The CDR3 runs 14 residues. CDR3 in amino acids: CASSFQTSTDTQYF. Here the CDR3 DNA reads TGCGCCAGCAGCTTCCAGACTAGCACAGATACGCAGTATTTT.

Written as DNA, the CDR3 is TGCAGCGTTGAACCACAGGCCGGGGAAAAACTGTTTTTT. This translates into CSVEPQAGEKLFF. This rearrangement joins TRBV29-1 to TRBJ1-4; D is perhaps TRBD1 (5 bases). V was clipped by 2 bases and J by 8 bases, with 12 bases between them. This CDR3 has 13 amino acids. Germline assignment: CDR1 SQVTM and CDR2 ANQGSEA.

In this sample, this clone is medium-sized. The chain is built from TRBV18 and TRBJ1-2; D might be TRBD1 (6 bases). Germline V lookup: CDR1 KGHSH, CDR2 LQKENI. With 4 bases removed from V and 8 bases from J, the gap between germline ends came to 20 bases. This CDR3 spans 15 amino acids. CDR3 in amino acids: CASSRLKQGFGGYTF. DNA of the CDR3: TGTGCCAGCTCACGACTCAAACAGGGATTCGGCGGCTACACCTTC.

The V call is TRBV6-5, the J call TRBJ2-1; 8 bases are shared with TRBD2. Germline CDR1 MNHEY, CDR2 SVGAGI. The V segment lost 8 bases and the J segment 0 bases; nucleotides outside the gene matches: 3. The CDR3 is made up of 14 amino acids. The CDR3 nucleotides read TGTGCCAGCCCGCGGGGGGCCTCCTACAATGAGCAGTTCTTC. Amino acids: CASPRGASYNEQFF.

This chain joins TRBV27 and TRBJ1-2; 9 bases line up with TRBD1. Germline lookup yields CDR1 MNHEY and CDR2 SMNVEV (reference sequence). V shed 7 bases, J shed 4 bases, and the junction held 4 bases outside the gene matches. CDR3 length: 13 amino acids. The CDR3 loop reads CASKDRGGYGYTF. The CDR3 region has the DNA TGTGCCAGCAAGGACAGGGGCGGCTATGGCTACACCTTC.